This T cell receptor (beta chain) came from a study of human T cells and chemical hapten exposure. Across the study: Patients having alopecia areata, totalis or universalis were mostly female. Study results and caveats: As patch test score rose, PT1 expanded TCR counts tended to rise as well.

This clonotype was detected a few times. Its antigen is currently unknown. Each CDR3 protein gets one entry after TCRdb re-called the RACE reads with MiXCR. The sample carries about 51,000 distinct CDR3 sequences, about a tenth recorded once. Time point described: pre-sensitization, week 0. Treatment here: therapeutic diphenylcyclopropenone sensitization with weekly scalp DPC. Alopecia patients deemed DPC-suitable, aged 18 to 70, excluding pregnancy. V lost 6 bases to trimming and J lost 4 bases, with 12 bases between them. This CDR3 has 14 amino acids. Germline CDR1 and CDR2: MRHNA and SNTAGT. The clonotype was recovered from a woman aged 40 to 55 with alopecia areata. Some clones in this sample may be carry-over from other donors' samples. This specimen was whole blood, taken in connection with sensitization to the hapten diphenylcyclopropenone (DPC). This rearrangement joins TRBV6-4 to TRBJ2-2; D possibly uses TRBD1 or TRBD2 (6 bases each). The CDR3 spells CASSEQGGTGELFF. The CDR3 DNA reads TGTGCCAGCAGCGAACAGGGAGGCACCGGGGAGCTGTTTTTT.